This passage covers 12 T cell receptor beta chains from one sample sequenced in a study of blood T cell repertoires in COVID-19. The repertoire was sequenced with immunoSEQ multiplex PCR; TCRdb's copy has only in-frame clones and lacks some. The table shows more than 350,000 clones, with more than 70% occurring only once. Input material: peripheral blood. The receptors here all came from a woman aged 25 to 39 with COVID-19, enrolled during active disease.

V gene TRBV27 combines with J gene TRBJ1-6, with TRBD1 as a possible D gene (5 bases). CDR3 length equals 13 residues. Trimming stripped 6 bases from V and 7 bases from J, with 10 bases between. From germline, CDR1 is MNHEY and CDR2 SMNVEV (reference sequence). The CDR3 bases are TGTGCCAGCAGGCCCGGGGGAAATTCACCCCTCCACTTT. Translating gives CASRPGGNSPLHF.

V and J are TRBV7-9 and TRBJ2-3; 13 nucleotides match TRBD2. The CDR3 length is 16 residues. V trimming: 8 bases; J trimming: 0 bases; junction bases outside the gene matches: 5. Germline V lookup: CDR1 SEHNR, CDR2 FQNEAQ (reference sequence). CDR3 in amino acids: CASLGGLAGSTDTQYF. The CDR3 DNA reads TGTGCCAGCTTGGGGGGACTAGCGGGGAGCACAGATACGCAGTATTTT.

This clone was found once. CDR3: CSGGRIAGQETQYF. CDR3 bases: TGCAGCGGAGGACGGATAGCGGGACAAGAGACCCAGTACTTC. The chain employs TRBV29-1 and TRBJ2-5, with 8 bases fitting TRBD2. This CDR3 is 14 amino acids long. Germline CDR1 and CDR2: SQVTM and ANQGSEA. The ends lost 7 bases at V and 2 bases at J; junction bases unmatched: 9.

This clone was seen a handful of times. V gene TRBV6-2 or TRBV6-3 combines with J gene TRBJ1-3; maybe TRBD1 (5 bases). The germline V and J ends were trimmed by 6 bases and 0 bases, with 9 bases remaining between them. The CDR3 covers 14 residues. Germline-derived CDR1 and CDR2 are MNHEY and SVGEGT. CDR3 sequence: CASSRGLSGNTIYF. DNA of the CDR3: TGTGCCAGCAGCCGGGGCCTCTCTGGAAACACCATATATTTT.

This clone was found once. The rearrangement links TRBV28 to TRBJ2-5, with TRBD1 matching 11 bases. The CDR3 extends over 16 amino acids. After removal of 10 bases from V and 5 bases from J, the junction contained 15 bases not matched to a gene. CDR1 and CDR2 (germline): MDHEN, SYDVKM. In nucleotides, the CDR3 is TGTGCCATCGCACGTTGGAGGACAGGGGGCAAGGAGACCCAGTACTTC. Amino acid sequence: CAIARWRTGGKETQYF.

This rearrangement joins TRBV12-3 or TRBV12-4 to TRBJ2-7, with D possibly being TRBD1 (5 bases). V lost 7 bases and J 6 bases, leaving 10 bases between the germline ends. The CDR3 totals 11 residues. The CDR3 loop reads CASNIQGEQYV. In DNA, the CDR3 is TGTGCCAGCAATATTCAGGGCGAGCAGTACGTC.

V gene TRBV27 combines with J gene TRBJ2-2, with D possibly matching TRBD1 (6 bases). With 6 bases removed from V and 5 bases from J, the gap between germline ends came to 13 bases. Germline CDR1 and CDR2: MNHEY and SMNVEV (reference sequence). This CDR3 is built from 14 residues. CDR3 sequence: CASSIQGWTGELFF. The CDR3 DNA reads TGTGCCAGCAGCATACAGGGTTGGACCGGGGAGCTGTTTTTT.

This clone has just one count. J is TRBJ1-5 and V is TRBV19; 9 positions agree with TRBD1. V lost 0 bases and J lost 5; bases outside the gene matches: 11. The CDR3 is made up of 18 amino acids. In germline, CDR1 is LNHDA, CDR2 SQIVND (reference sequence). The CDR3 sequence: CASSIDLPTGTGYQPQHF. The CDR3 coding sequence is TGTGCCAGTAGTATAGATCTCCCCACCGGGACAGGGTATCAGCCCCAGCATTTT.

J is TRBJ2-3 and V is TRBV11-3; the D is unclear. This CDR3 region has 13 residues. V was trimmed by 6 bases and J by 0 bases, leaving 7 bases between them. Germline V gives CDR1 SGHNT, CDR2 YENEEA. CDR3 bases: TGTGCCAGCAGGTTTTCTAGCACAGATACGCAGTATTTT. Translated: CASRFSSTDTQYF.

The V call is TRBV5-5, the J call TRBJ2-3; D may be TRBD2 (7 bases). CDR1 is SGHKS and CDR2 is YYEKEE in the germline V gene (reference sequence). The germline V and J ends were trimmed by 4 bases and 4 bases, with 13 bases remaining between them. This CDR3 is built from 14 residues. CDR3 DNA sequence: TGTGCCAGCAGCCTGAGGGGGGGCGCAGATACGCAGTATTTT. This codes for CASSLRGGADTQYF.

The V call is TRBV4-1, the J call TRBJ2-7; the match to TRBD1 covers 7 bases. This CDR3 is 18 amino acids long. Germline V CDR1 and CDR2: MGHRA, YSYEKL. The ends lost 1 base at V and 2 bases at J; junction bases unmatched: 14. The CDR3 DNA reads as TGCGCCAGCAGCCAAGTTTGGAACCGGGACAGTAGGACCTACGAGCAGTACTTC. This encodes CASSQVWNRDSRTYEQYF.

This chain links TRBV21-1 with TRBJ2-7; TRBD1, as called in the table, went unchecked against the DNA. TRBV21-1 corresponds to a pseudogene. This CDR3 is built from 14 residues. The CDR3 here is CASRPDTPTYEQYV. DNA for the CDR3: TGTGCCAGCCGGCCGGACACCCCCACCTACGAGCAGTACGTC.